The 14 T cell receptor beta chains below were found in one sample sequenced in a study of T cell responses to AZD1222 COVID-19 vaccine. Some clones are missing from TCRdb's copy, which holds only in-frame ones; the method was immunoSEQ multiplex PCR. Seen here are 53,000 or so clones, roughly 83% observed once, and the top ten hold approximately 30%. The material was peripheral blood, obtained on day 0 of AZD1222 vaccination. These receptors were collected from an adult in good health.

The chain employs TRBV14 and TRBJ2-2, with D hard to call. Looked up from germline, CDR1 is SGHDN and CDR2 is FVKESK. Trimming shortened V by 4 bases and J by 3 bases, and 18 bases separated the two germline ends. CDR3 size: 17 residues. CDR3 protein: CASSPSFGWADTGELFF. CDR3 DNA: TGTGCCAGCAGCCCAAGTTTTGGGTGGGCCGACACCGGGGAGCTGTTTTTT. The full variable domain, its missing parts supplied by reference TRBV14 and TRBJ2-2, is EAGVTQFPSHSVIEKGQTVTLRCDPISGHDNLYWYRRVMGKEIKFLLHFVKESKQDESGMPNNRFLAERTGGTYSTLKVQPAELEDSGVYFCASSPSFGWADTGELFFGEGSRLTVL.

The chain uses TRBV29-1 and TRBJ1-5; D might be TRBD1 (5 bases). The CDR3 is 14 residues long. Germline V gene sequence: CDR1 SQVTM, CDR2 ANQGSEA. Trimming stripped 6 bases from V and 5 bases from J, with 17 bases between. As DNA, the CDR3 is TGCAGCGTCCCCTCGGTGGGGGGAGATCAGCCCCAGCATTTT. The encoded protein is CSVPSVGGDQPQHF.

This chain uses TRBV7-8 with TRBJ2-7, with TRBD2 matching over 10 bases. This CDR3 is built from 18 residues. With V trimmed by 7 bases and J by 0 bases, 15 bases remained unmatched. Germline CDR1 SGHVS, CDR2 FQNEAQ. The CDR3 DNA follows: TGTGCCAGCAAGCCCACCCGGAGGGCTAGCGGGAGCTCCTACGAGCAGTACTTC. Amino acid sequence: CASKPTRRASGSSYEQYF. Full variable domain (outside the CDR3, taken from reference TRBV7-8 and TRBJ2-7): GAGVSQSPRYKVAKRGQDVALRCDPISGHVSLFWYQQALGQGPEFLTYFQNEAQLDKSGLPSDRFFAERPEGSVSTLKIQRTQQEDSAVYLCASKPTRRASGSSYEQYFGPGTRLTVT.

J is TRBJ1-1 and V is TRBV11-2; D not certain. The CDR3 is 14 residues long. Between the trimmed V and J ends, which lost 6 bases and 3 bases, there was a span of 14 bases. The germline CDR1 and CDR2 sequences are SGHAT and FQNNGV. CDR3 DNA sequence: TGTGCCAGCAGACAGAGTGGGCCCGACACTGAAGCTTTCTTT. Protein sequence: CASRQSGPDTEAFF.

The chain links TRBV7-3 to TRBJ2-1; D gene uncertain. Germline CDR1 reads SGHTA; CDR2 reads FQGTGA. This CDR3 is 13 amino acids long. The germline V and J ends were trimmed by 0 bases and 5 bases, with 5 bases remaining between them. The CDR3 loop reads CASSLTPDNEQFF. CDR3 DNA: TGTGCCAGCAGCTTAACCCCGGACAATGAGCAGTTCTTC.

J is TRBJ1-1 and V is TRBV11-3; D remains ambiguous. Germline V gene sequence: CDR1 SGHNT, CDR2 YENEEA. V was clipped by 4 bases and J by 7 bases, with 13 bases between them. The CDR3 runs 13 residues. The CDR3, as DNA: TGTGCCAGCAGCTCGAGACCGGACTTTGAAGCTTTCTTT. Translated: CASSSRPDFEAFF.

This chain connects TRBV7-8 to TRBJ1-1; 9 bases match TRBD1. Trimming cost V 1 base and J 5 bases; bases outside gene matches: 5. The CDR3 loop spans 15 amino acids. Germline CDR1 reads SGHVS; CDR2 reads FQNEAQ. The CDR3 region has the DNA TGTGCCAGCAGCTTAGTGTTGACAGGGGGGACTGAAGCTTTCTTT. As protein: CASSLVLTGGTEAFF.

The CDR3 bases are TGCAGCGTTGGGGTGGATTCCAATCAGCCCCAGCATTTT. Protein: CSVGVDSNQPQHF. The J gene is TRBJ1-5, the V gene TRBV29-1; no clear D gene. Germline V lookup: CDR1 SQVTM, CDR2 ANQGSEA. CDR3 length equals 13 residues. Trimming shortened V by 4 bases and J by 3 bases, and 10 bases separated the two germline ends.

The genes are TRBV6-4 and TRBJ2-3; 8 bases are shared with TRBD1. The germline gives CDR1 MRHNA, CDR2 SNTAGT. J lost 4 bases, V lost 5 bases, and 5 bases had no gene match. The CDR3 length is 14 residues. In nucleotides, the CDR3 is TGTGCCAGCAGTAAACAGGGGGGAGCAGATACGCAGTATTTT. Translated: CASSKQGGADTQYF.

The V gene is TRBV7-9, the J gene TRBJ1-2; the D is unclear. This CDR3 region has 12 residues. Germline CDR1 reads SEHNR; CDR2 reads FQNEAQ (reference sequence). V was cut by 3 bases and J by 0 bases, with 2 bases left in between. CDR3 in amino acids: CASSFTNYGYTF. The DNA of the CDR3 is TGTGCCAGCAGCTTCACTAACTATGGCTACACCTTC. Filled out from reference TRBV7-9 and TRBJ1-2, the complete variable domain reads DTGVSQNPRHKITKRGQNVTFRCDPISEHNRLYWYRQTLGQGPEFLTYFQNEAQLEKSRLLSDRFSAERPKGSFSTLEIQRTEQGDSAMYLCASSFTNYGYTFGSGTRLTVV.

The genes are TRBV3-1 (or the pseudogene TRBV3-2) and TRBJ1-6; D is unresolved. V was cut by 1 base and J by 7 bases, with 5 bases left in between. This CDR3 spans 13 amino acids. Germline loops: CDR1 LGHDT, CDR2 YNNKEL (reference sequence). This CDR3 is CASSQARNSPLHF. The CDR3 DNA follows: TGTGCCAGCAGCCAAGCGAGGAATTCACCCCTCCACTTT.

Points on this clone: Other DNA sequences of this sample code for an identical CDR3. The chain is built from TRBV11-2 and TRBJ2-4; D might be TRBD2 (6 bases). V dropped 1 base and J dropped 6 bases, with 10 bases sitting between them. The CDR3 loop spans 14 amino acids. Germline-derived CDR1 and CDR2 are SGHAT and FQNNGV. Written as DNA, the CDR3 is TGTGCCAGCAGCTTAGGCGGGGCAGGAAACATTCAGTACTTC. This sequence encodes CASSLGGAGNIQYF.

The chain recombines TRBV6-5 with TRBJ2-7; D possibly uses TRBD1 or TRBD2 (5 bases each). The CDR3 consists of 14 residues. Germline V CDR1 and CDR2: MNHEY, SVGAGI. Trimming left V 3 bases short and J 4 bases short, with 13 bases between. This chain's CDR3 is CASSYPGTQYEQYF. The DNA for the CDR3 is TGTGCCAGCAGTTATCCCGGGACGCAATACGAGCAGTACTTC.

This clone was found once. The chain combines TRBV7-2 with TRBJ1-2, with D tentatively TRBD1 (5 bases). Germline V lookup: CDR1 SGHTA, CDR2 FQGNSA. This CDR3 contains 13 residues. V gave up 5 bases and J gave up 7 bases, with 14 bases separating them. Here the CDR3 reads CASSPRPGLGYTF. CDR3 nucleotides: TGTGCCAGCAGCCCGAGGCCGGGGCTTGGCTACACCTTC.